This TCR beta chain comes out of a study of radiotherapy plus CTLA-4 blockade in lung cancer (dated 2018 in TCRdb). As for the study more broadly: Objective responses were observed in roughly a sixth of enrolled patients, and disease control was achieved in 30% to 40%.

Focal radiation therapy combined with CTLA-4 blockade (ipilimumab) was tested in patients with chemo-refractory metastatic non-small-cell lung cancer. Libraries were prepared through the immunoSEQ multiplex PCR assay. The immuneACCESS repertoire file appears here via TCRdb, limited to in-frame rearrangements. These files lack a portion of the clones; in checked studies, under half of the deficit traces to unresolved V genes, and the cause of the others is not known. The sample table shows fewer than 65,000 clones, and roughly four fifths are seen once. The ten largest clones take up about 6.1% of the sample. The paper's findings and limits, for the study overall: After treatment with radiotherapy and ipilimumab, TCR clones that originated in tumors expanded in peripheral blood. Increased serum interferon-beta after radiation, together with early dynamic changes in blood T cell clones, were reported to be the strongest predictors of response.

Notes on this clone: Its specific antigen is unknown. One base away there is no much larger clone; base qualities are not given.

The input for sequencing was peripheral blood, taken from a patient treated with radiotherapy plus ipilimumab. The source is a human donor with non-small cell lung cancer whose response to radiotherapy plus ipilimumab could not be evaluated.

The DNA sequence is as follows: TGTGCCAGTAGCCGGGTCGCGGGACTAGCGGGCCCTTGGGGGCAGTTCTTC. Translation gives CASSRVAGLAGPWGQFF. The receptor chain draws on TRBV19 and TRBJ2-1; the junction holds 12 bases that match TRBD2. CDR1 and CDR2 are read off the germline V gene (reference sequence) as LNHDA and SQIVND. The CDR3 covers 17 residues, taking in both the cysteine and the phenylalanine. The sequence is cut down to CDR3 DNA, 51 bases in frame from base 1. V is pruned by 6 bases and J by 12 bases, leaving 18 bases of the junction without a gene match. The full variable domain, completed from the reference TRBV19 and TRBJ2-1 proteins outside the CDR3, reads DGGITQSPKYLFRKEGQNVTLSCEQNLNHDAMYWYRQDPGQGLRLIYYSQIVNDFQKGDIAEGYSVSREKKESFPLTVTSAQKNPTAFYLCASSRVAGLAGPWGQFFGPGTRLTVL.